This T cell receptor (beta chain) was sequenced in a study of T-cell memory formation after mild COVID-19. 5'RACE with constant-segment primers yielded barcoded, UMI-tagged TCR alpha and TCR beta cDNA libraries. TCRdb processed the 5' RACE reads anew with MiXCR; each CDR3 protein has one entry. The table includes some 250,000 distinct CDR3 sequences, 8% to 9.5% detected once. In this sample, this clonotype turned up many times. Its antigen is still unknown. Germline CDR1 SGHRS, CDR2 YFSETQ. V was shortened by 5 bases and J by 0 bases, with 6 bases between the two germline ends. The CDR3 runs 14 residues. Findings and limits, study-wide: Pre-infection memory already had some responding clones, implying cross-reactive memory joined. Those CD4+ clones that contracted were mainly in CM and EM (CD8+ ones in EMRA). Day 15 to 85 contracting clones showed balanced CD4/CD8; later expanders leaned CD4+.

The sample comprised PBMCs or a T cell subset sorted from them (not recorded which). This sequence joins TRBV5-1 and TRBJ2-6; D unresolved. This TCR came from a man younger than 30 who had mild COVID-19 (a few samples of this study predate the infection). Cell type and time point are not known. The CDR3 loop reads CASRDSSGANVLTF. For the CDR3, the DNA is TGCGCCAGCAGGGATTCCTCTGGGGCCAACGTCCTGACTTTC. Combining the CDR3 with reference TRBV5-1 and TRBJ2-6 gives the whole variable domain KAGVTQTPRYLIKTRGQQVTLSCSPISGHRSVSWYQQTPGQGLQFLFEYFSETQRNKGNFPGRFSGRQFSNSRSEMNVSTLELGDSALYLCASRDSSGANVLTFGAGSRLTVL.